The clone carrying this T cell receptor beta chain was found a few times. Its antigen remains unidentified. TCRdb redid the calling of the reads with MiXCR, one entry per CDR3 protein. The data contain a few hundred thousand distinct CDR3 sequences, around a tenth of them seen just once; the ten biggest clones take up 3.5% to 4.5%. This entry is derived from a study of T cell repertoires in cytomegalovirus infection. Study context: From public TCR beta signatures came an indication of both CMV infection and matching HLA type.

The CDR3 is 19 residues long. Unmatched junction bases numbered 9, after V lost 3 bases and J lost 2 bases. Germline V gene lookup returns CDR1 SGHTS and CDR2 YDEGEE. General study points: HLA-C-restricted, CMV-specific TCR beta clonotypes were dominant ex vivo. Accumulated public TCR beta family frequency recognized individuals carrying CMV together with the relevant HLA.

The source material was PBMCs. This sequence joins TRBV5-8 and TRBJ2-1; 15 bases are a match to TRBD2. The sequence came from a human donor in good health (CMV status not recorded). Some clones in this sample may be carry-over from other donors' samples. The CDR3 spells CASSSLGLAGGAPYNEQFF. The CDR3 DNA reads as TGTGCCAGCAGCTCTCTTGGACTAGCGGGAGGGGCCCCCTACAATGAGCAGTTCTTC.